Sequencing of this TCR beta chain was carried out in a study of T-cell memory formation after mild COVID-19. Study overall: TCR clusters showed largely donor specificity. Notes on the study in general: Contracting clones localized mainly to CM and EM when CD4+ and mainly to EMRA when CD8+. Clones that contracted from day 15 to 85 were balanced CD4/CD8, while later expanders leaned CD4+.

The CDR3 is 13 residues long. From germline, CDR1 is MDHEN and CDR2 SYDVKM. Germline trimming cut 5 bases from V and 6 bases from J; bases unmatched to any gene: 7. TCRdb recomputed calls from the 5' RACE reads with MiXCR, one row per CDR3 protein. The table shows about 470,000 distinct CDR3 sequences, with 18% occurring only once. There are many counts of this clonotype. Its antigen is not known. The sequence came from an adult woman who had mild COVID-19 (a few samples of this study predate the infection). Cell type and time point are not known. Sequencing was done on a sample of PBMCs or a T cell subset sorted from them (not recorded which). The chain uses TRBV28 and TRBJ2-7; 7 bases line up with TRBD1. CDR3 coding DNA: TGTGCCAGCAGTCTCAGGGGGTTAGGCGAGCAGTACTTC. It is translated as CASSLRGLGEQYF.